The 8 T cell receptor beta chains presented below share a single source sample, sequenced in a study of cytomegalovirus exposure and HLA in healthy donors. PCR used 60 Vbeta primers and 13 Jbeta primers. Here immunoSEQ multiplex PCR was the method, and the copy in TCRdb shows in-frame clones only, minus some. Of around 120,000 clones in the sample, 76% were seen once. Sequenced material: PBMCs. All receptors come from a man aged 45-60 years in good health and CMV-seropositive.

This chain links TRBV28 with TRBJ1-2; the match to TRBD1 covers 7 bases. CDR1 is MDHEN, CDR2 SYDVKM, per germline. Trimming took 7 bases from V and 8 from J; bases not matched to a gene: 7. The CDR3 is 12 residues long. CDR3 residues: CASKAGTEGYTF. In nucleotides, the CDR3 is TGTGCCAGCAAGGCAGGGACAGAGGGCTACACCTTC.

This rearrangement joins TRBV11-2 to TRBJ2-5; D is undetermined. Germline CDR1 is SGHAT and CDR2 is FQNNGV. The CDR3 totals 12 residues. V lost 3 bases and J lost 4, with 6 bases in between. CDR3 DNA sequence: TGTGCCAGCAGCTTCGCGGCAGAGACCCAGTACTTC. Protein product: CASSFAAETQYF.

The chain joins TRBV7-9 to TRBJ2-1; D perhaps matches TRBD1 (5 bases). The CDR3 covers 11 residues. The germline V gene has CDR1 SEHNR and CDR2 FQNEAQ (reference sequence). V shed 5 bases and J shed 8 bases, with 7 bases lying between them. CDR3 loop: CASSKQDEQFF. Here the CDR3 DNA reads TGTGCCAGCAGCAAACAGGATGAGCAGTTCTTC.

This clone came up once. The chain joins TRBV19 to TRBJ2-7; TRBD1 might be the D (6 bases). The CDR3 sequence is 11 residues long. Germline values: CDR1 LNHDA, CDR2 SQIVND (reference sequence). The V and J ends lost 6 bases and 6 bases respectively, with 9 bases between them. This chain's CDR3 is CASREQGEQYF. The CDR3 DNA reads TGTGCCAGTAGAGAACAGGGCGAGCAGTACTTC.

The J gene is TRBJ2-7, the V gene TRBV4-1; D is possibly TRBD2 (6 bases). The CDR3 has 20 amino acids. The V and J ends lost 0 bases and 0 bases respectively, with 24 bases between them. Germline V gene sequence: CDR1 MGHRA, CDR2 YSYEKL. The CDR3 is CASSQDGPGVGGLTSYEQYF. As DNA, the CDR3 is TGCGCCAGCAGCCAAGATGGGCCTGGGGTGGGGGGACTGACCTCCTACGAGCAGTACTTC.

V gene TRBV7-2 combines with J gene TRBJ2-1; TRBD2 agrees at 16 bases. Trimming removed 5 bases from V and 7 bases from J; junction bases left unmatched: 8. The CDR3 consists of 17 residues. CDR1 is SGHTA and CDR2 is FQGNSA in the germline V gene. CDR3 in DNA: TGTGCCAGCAGCCTTACGGGACTAGCGGGAGGGATTAATGAGCAGTTCTTC. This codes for CASSLTGLAGGINEQFF.

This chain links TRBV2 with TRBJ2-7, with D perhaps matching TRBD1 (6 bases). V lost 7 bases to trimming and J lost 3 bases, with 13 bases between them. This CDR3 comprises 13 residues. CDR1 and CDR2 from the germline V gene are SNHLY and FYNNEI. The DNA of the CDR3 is TGTGCCAGCACAGGGGCCATTGGCTACGAGCAGTACTTC. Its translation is CASTGAIGYEQYF.

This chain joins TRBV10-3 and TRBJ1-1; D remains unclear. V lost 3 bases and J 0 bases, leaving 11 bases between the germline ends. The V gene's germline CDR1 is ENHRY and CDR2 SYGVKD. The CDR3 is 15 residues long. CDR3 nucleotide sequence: TGTGCCATCAGTGAAAGTGAACAGTTGAACACTGAAGCTTTCTTT. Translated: CAISESEQLNTEAFF.